This T cell receptor (beta chain) emerged from a study of cytomegalovirus exposure and HLA in healthy donors. Primers: 60 Vbeta forward and 13 Jbeta reverse. Profiled with immunoSEQ multiplex PCR; TCRdb holds only in-frame clones, not every one. This sample has over 95,000 clones, with roughly 69% found just once. Sequencing used PBMCs. The TCR originated in a human donor in good health.

The CDR3 DNA follows: TGTGCCAGCAGCCGGGACAGGGGCTCCCTGGGGGAGCTGTTTTTT. It yields the protein CASSRDRGSLGELFF. The genes are TRBV2 and TRBJ2-2, with 10 bases fitting TRBD1. Germline CDR1 reads SNHLY; CDR2 reads FYNNEI. V gave up 6 bases and J gave up 8 bases; unmatched junction bases: 9. The CDR3 spans 15 residues.